This T cell receptor beta chain was observed in a study of T cell changes during pregnancy in multiple sclerosis. The assay was immunoSEQ multiplex PCR, and TCRdb's table has in-frame clones only and misses some. The top ten clones hold roughly 1.5% of a sample with over 45,000 clones, about nine tenths of them seen once. The specimen comprised peripheral blood, sampled in the first trimester of pregnancy. This sequence was found in a female donor in good health, enrolled as a control in a pregnancy study.

CDR3 amino acids: CASSLVAGGQNEQFF. The CDR3 region has the DNA TGTGCCAGCAGCTTAGTTGCGGGGGGGCAAAATGAGCAGTTCTTC. The genes are TRBV11-2 and TRBJ2-1; 9 bases line up with TRBD2. The germline CDR1 and CDR2 sequences are SGHAT and FQNNGV. This CDR3 has 15 residues. V was pared by 1 base and J by 7 bases, with 5 bases of the junction left unmatched.